Reported below is one TCR beta chain. Losses at the gene ends were 4 bases for V and 8 bases for J; bases not matched to a gene: 8. The CDR3 is 16 residues long. The germline V gene has CDR1 SGHNT and CDR2 YYREEE (reference sequence). Data came from immunoSEQ multiplex PCR; TCRdb stores just in-frame clones and leaves some out. The table lists fewer than 55,000 clones, 57% of them singletons, with about 27% in the top ten. The sample is drawn from a study of cytotoxic CD8 clonotypes in ibrutinib-treated CLL. The sample here was PBMCs, taken after 24 months of ibrutinib treatment. The chain couples TRBV5-4 to TRBJ2-1; 14 bases match TRBD2. This TCR was recovered from a human donor with chronic lymphocytic leukemia. The CDR3 bases are TGTGCCAGCAGCCCGGAGACTAGCGGGGGGGCCCATGAGCAGTTCTTC. Translating it yields CASSPETSGGAHEQFF.